A single sample gave rise to the 6 T cell receptor beta chains below, sequenced in a study of T cell changes during pregnancy in multiple sclerosis. Profiling relied on immunoSEQ multiplex PCR, and the TCRdb table lists in-frame clones only, not all of them. The sample includes about 93,000 clones, 85% to 95% of them seen just once. The sequences come from peripheral blood, collected after pregnancy. The receptors come from a female donor with multiple sclerosis, enrolled in a pregnancy study.

This chain connects TRBV12-2 to TRBJ2-5; no DNA check was done on the table's D call, TRBD2. TRBV12-2 is reported as a pseudogene. This CDR3 region has 18 residues. The CDR3 region has the DNA TGTGCAAGTCGCGTCCCGGGACTAGCGGGCGGGTGCCAAGAGACCCAGTACTTC. Protein sequence: CASRVPGLAGGCQETQYF.

This clone was seen only a few times. V is TRBV7-8 and J is TRBJ1-4, with D possibly matching TRBD1 (5 bases). V shed 4 bases and J shed 5 bases, with 20 bases lying between them. The CDR3 is 17 amino acids. Germline loops: CDR1 SGHVS, CDR2 FQNEAQ. CDR3 nucleotide sequence: TGTGCCAGCAGCTCCAAGAGGTCGGGACTCGGAAATGAAAAACTGTTTTTT. This encodes CASSSKRSGLGNEKLFF.

V usage is TRBV5-1 and J usage is TRBJ2-7; tentatively, D is TRBD2 (5 bases). V lost 2 bases and J lost 6, with 12 bases in between. CDR1 and CDR2 (germline): SGHRS, YFSETQ. The CDR3 is 13 amino acids. For the CDR3, the DNA is TGCGCCAGCAGCTTAGGATGGCGGGCCGAGCAGTACTTC. Translating it yields CASSLGWRAEQYF.

The chain links TRBV5-6 to TRBJ1-3; the D gene is possibly TRBD1 (6 bases). The V end lost 4 bases, the J end lost 0 bases, and 17 bases lay between the germline ends. CDR1 and CDR2 (germline): SGHDT, YYEEEE. This CDR3 region has 17 residues. The DNA for the CDR3 is TGTGCCAGCAGCGCAAGCCAGGGGTTCTTCTCTGGAAACACCATATATTTT. Protein product: CASSASQGFFSGNTIYF.

This clone has a single count. The chain joins TRBV4-1 to TRBJ1-5, with TRBD1 matching 9 bases. CDR1 and CDR2 from the germline V gene are MGHRA and YSYEKL. The CDR3 length is 18 residues. J lost 0 bases, V lost 0 bases, and 6 bases had no gene match. Written as DNA, the CDR3 is TGCGCCAGCAGCCAAGATTTGGGGACAGGGTATAGCAATCAGCCCCAGCATTTT. Amino acids: CASSQDLGTGYSNQPQHF.

This clone was detected a few times. This sequence joins TRBV30 and TRBJ1-4; no definite D call. The CDR3 has 14 residues. The germline V gene has CDR1 GTSNPN and CDR2 SVGIG (reference sequence). Trimming shortened V by 0 bases and J by 10 bases, and 15 bases separated the two germline ends. The CDR3 loop reads CAWSVQSPPRKLFF. CDR3 nucleotide sequence: TGTGCCTGGAGTGTACAGTCCCCACCGAGAAAACTGTTTTTT. Filled out from reference TRBV30 and TRBJ1-4, the complete variable domain reads SQTIHQWPATLVQPVGSPLSLECTVEGTSNPNLYWYRQAAGRGLQLLFYSVGIGQISSEVPQNLSASRPQDRQFILSSKKLLLSDSGFYLCAWSVQSPPRKLFFGSGTQLSVL.